These T cell receptor beta chains were read from a single sample in a study of blood T cell repertoires in COVID-19. Some clones are missing from TCRdb's copy, which holds only in-frame ones; the method was immunoSEQ multiplex PCR. Altogether some 350,000 clones are present, 87% being singletons, with the ten largest covering 2.5% to 3%. Sequenced input: PBMCs or T cells enriched from blood (not recorded which). These receptors were obtained from a woman aged 30 to 39 who had recovered from COVID-19. The CDR3 runs from the conserved cysteine through the conserved F or W. Fields, in order: J gene, D gene, clone size, V gene, CDR3 DNA, CDR3 protein. D genes are given only for firm matches. Expanded clones get a size class; other rows say once, few or many, or leave the size out.

j_gene: TRBJ2-1; d_gene: TRBD2; abundance: .; v_gene: TRBV11-2; CDR3nt: TGTGCCAGCAGCTTAGTTTTCACCGTGGGAGGGCCCGGAGAGCAGTTCTTC; CDR3aa: CASSLVFTVGGPGEQFF
j_gene: TRBJ2-3; d_gene: TRBD1; abundance: .; v_gene: TRBV11-2; CDR3nt: TGTGCCAGCAGCTTACTCACAGGGGGCCGGGCAGATACGCAGTATTTT; CDR3aa: CASSLLTGGRADTQYF
j_gene: TRBJ2-7; d_gene: TRBD2; abundance: .; v_gene: TRBV28; CDR3nt: TGTGCCAGCAGTCCCGGGACTAGTTCCAACGAGCAGTACTTC; CDR3aa: CASSPGTSSNEQYF
j_gene: TRBJ2-7; d_gene: .; abundance: .; v_gene: TRBV19; CDR3nt: TGTGCCAGTAGTATAGATCGAAGGACTCCCTTCTACGAGCAGTACTTC; CDR3aa: CASSIDRRTPFYEQYF
j_gene: TRBJ2-1; d_gene: TRBD2; abundance: .; v_gene: TRBV18; CDR3nt: TGTGCCAGCTCACCAATGACTAGCGGACCATACAATGAGCAGTTCTTC; CDR3aa: CASSPMTSGPYNEQFF
j_gene: TRBJ2-1; d_gene: TRBD2; abundance: .; v_gene: TRBV14; CDR3nt: TGTGCCAGCAGCCAATTAACGGGGGGGCTCGATGAGCAGTTCTTC; CDR3aa: CASSQLTGGLDEQFF
j_gene: TRBJ1-1; d_gene: TRBD1; abundance: .; v_gene: TRBV18; CDR3nt: TGTGCCAGCTTCAACCTTGGACAGGGGGCAACTGAAGCTTTCTTT; CDR3aa: CASFNLGQGATEAFF
j_gene: TRBJ2-3; d_gene: TRBD2; abundance: .; v_gene: TRBV7-6; CDR3nt: TGTGCCAGCACCATAGCGGGGGGGCCCTTAGATACGCAGTATTTT; CDR3aa: CASTIAGGPLDTQYF
j_gene: TRBJ1-3; d_gene: TRBD1; abundance: .; v_gene: TRBV4-1; CDR3nt: TGCGCCAGCAGCCTAGACAGGGAGGGACCATCTGGAAACACCATATATTTT; CDR3aa: CASSLDREGPSGNTIYF
j_gene: TRBJ1-2; d_gene: .; abundance: .; v_gene: TRBV3-1/TRBV3-2; CDR3nt: TGTGCCAGCAGGTTCAATGACAGGATAGCTAATGGCTACACCTTC; CDR3aa: CASRFNDRIANGYTF
j_gene: TRBJ1-5; d_gene: TRBD1; abundance: once; v_gene: TRBV27; CDR3nt: TGTGCCAGCAGTCCCCTGGGACAGACTCAGCCCCAGCATTTT; CDR3aa: CASSPLGQTQPQHF
j_gene: TRBJ1-1; d_gene: TRBD1; abundance: .; v_gene: TRBV28; CDR3nt: TGTGCCAGCAGTCGGACAGGGGGCGCGGCTGAAGCTTTCTTT; CDR3aa: CASSRTGGAAEAFF
j_gene: TRBJ2-1; d_gene: .; abundance: .; v_gene: TRBV20-1; CDR3nt: TGCAGTGCTAGTCTTGGGCGTGAGCAGTTCTTC; CDR3aa: CSASLGREQFF
j_gene: TRBJ1-1; d_gene: TRBD1; abundance: .; v_gene: TRBV6-1; CDR3nt: TGTGCCAGCAGTGAGCTGGGACAGGGAAGAACTGAAGCTTTCTTT; CDR3aa: CASSELGQGRTEAFF
j_gene: TRBJ1-4; d_gene: TRBD1; abundance: .; v_gene: TRBV27; CDR3nt: TGTGCCAGCAGTAAACTCGGGACAGGGAAGGATGAAAAACTGTTTTTT; CDR3aa: CASSKLGTGKDEKLFF
j_gene: TRBJ2-3; d_gene: TRBD2; abundance: .; v_gene: TRBV19; CDR3nt: TGTGCCAGTAGCGGGAGGAGGGCAGATACGCAGTATTTT; CDR3aa: CASSGRRADTQYF
j_gene: TRBJ1-2; d_gene: TRBD1; abundance: few; v_gene: TRBV11-1; CDR3nt: TGTGCCAGCAGCCTCTATGCAACAGGGGGCTATGGCTACACCTTC; CDR3aa: CASSLYATGGYGYTF
j_gene: TRBJ2-7; d_gene: TRBD2; abundance: .; v_gene: TRBV28; CDR3nt: TGTGCCAGCAGTTCCCCTGCTAGCGGGAGGGTGGCCTACGAGCAGTACTTC; CDR3aa: CASSSPASGRVAYEQYF
j_gene: TRBJ2-7; d_gene: .; abundance: .; v_gene: TRBV5-6; CDR3nt: TGTGCCAGCAGCTTGTCGGACAATACCTACGAGCAGTACTTC; CDR3aa: CASSLSDNTYEQYF
j_gene: TRBJ1-2; d_gene: .; abundance: .; v_gene: TRBV19; CDR3nt: TGTGCCAGTAGTTCCGGGGAAGGCTACACCTTC; CDR3aa: CASSSGEGYTF
j_gene: TRBJ1-1; d_gene: .; abundance: .; v_gene: TRBV21-1; CDR3nt: TGTGCCAGCAGCTCCCGTACAAGACAGGGAAAGGGGACTGAAGCTTTCTTT; CDR3aa: CASSSRTRQGKGTEAFF
j_gene: TRBJ2-2; d_gene: .; abundance: .; v_gene: TRBV18; CDR3nt: TGTGCCAGCTCACCACTTGAGGACACGAACACCGGGGAGCTGTTTTTT; CDR3aa: CASSPLEDTNTGELFF
j_gene: TRBJ2-1; d_gene: .; abundance: .; v_gene: TRBV7-3; CDR3nt: TGTGCCAGCAGCTTAAGTCGCAGGGGAAATGAGCAGTTCTTC; CDR3aa: CASSLSRRGNEQFF
j_gene: TRBJ1-3; d_gene: .; abundance: .; v_gene: TRBV4-2; CDR3nt: TGTGCCAGCAGCCAAGATTGGGCGATCTCTGGAAACACCATATATTTT; CDR3aa: CASSQDWAISGNTIYF
j_gene: TRBJ1-2; d_gene: TRBD1; abundance: .; v_gene: TRBV18; CDR3nt: TGTGCCAGCTCACCTAGGGTCCCGGGACAGGGACCAGCTAACTATGGCTACACCTTC; CDR3aa: CASSPRVPGQGPANYGYTF
j_gene: TRBJ1-6; d_gene: TRBD1; abundance: .; v_gene: TRBV6-5; CDR3nt: TGTGCCAGCAGGGAGACAGGGGATAATTCACCCCTCCACTTT; CDR3aa: CASRETGDNSPLHF
j_gene: TRBJ1-1; d_gene: TRBD1; abundance: .; v_gene: TRBV7-9; CDR3nt: TGTGCCAGCAGCTCTGGACAGGGGAACACTGAAGCTTTCTTT; CDR3aa: CASSSGQGNTEAFF
j_gene: TRBJ2-7; d_gene: .; abundance: .; v_gene: TRBV6-5; CDR3nt: TGTGCCAGCATCGCCGGGACTTCCTACGAGCAGTACTTC; CDR3aa: CASIAGTSYEQYF
j_gene: TRBJ2-7; d_gene: TRBD2; abundance: .; v_gene: TRBV9; CDR3nt: TGTGCCAGCAGCGTAGATAGCGGGGGGGCCTACGAGCAGTACTTC; CDR3aa: CASSVDSGGAYEQYF
j_gene: TRBJ1-1; d_gene: TRBD1; abundance: once; v_gene: TRBV28; CDR3nt: TGTGCCAGCAGTTCGGGACAGGCCTGGAACACTGAAGCTTTCTTT; CDR3aa: CASSSGQAWNTEAFF
j_gene: TRBJ2-1; d_gene: TRBD2; abundance: .; v_gene: TRBV7-9; CDR3nt: TGTGCCAGCAGCTTAGTTGGGCGGGGGTTCTCCTACAATGAGCAGTTCTTC; CDR3aa: CASSLVGRGFSYNEQFF
j_gene: TRBJ1-1; d_gene: .; abundance: once; v_gene: TRBV4-1; CDR3nt: TGCGCCAGCAGCGCCCAGGGTATCATGAACACTGAAGCTTTCTTT; CDR3aa: CASSAQGIMNTEAFF
j_gene: TRBJ1-5; d_gene: .; abundance: .; v_gene: TRBV19; CDR3nt: TGTGCCAGTAGTATAGGGACTCCTTATAGCAATCAGCCCCAGCATTTT; CDR3aa: CASSIGTPYSNQPQHF
j_gene: TRBJ2-7; d_gene: TRBD1; abundance: .; v_gene: TRBV10-2; CDR3nt: TGCGCCAGCATAGGACAGGGGACCTACGAGCAGTACTTC; CDR3aa: CASIGQGTYEQYF
j_gene: TRBJ2-7; d_gene: .; abundance: once; v_gene: TRBV18; CDR3nt: TGTGCCAGCTCACGTGGGACTTCCTACGAGCAGTACTTC; CDR3aa: CASSRGTSYEQYF
j_gene: TRBJ1-1; d_gene: TRBD1; abundance: .; v_gene: TRBV4-1; CDR3nt: TGCGCCAGCAGCCAAGAGGGACAGGGAGGAACTGAAGCTTTCTTT; CDR3aa: CASSQEGQGGTEAFF
j_gene: TRBJ1-5; d_gene: TRBD1; abundance: .; v_gene: TRBV4-1; CDR3nt: TGCGCCAGCAGCCAAGGAGGGGGCCGGCGTCCCCCAGCCCAGCATTTT; CDR3aa: CASSQGGGRRPPAQHF
j_gene: TRBJ2-7; d_gene: .; abundance: .; v_gene: TRBV15; CDR3nt: TGTGCCACCAGCAGAGGAGGGTTCTCCTACGAGCAGTACTTC; CDR3aa: CATSRGGFSYEQYF
j_gene: TRBJ2-7; d_gene: TRBD2; abundance: .; v_gene: TRBV6-1; CDR3nt: TGTGCCAGCAGTGAAGTGGGGGGGAATGTACCCTACGAGCAGTACTTC; CDR3aa: CASSEVGGNVPYEQYF
j_gene: TRBJ2-1; d_gene: TRBD2; abundance: .; v_gene: TRBV5-4; CDR3nt: TGTGCCAGCAGCTTGGTTCAGCGGGGGGCCAATGAGCAGTTCTTC; CDR3aa: CASSLVQRGANEQFF
j_gene: TRBJ1-2; d_gene: TRBD1; abundance: .; v_gene: TRBV4-2; CDR3nt: TGTGCCAGCAGCCAAACCGGGACAGGGACCGGGGGCTACACCTTC; CDR3aa: CASSQTGTGTGGYTF
j_gene: TRBJ2-2; d_gene: TRBD2; abundance: once; v_gene: TRBV11-2; CDR3nt: TGTGCCAGCAGCCCCACGCGCGGGACTAGCGACACCGGGGAGCTGTTTTTT; CDR3aa: CASSPTRGTSDTGELFF
j_gene: TRBJ2-3; d_gene: .; abundance: .; v_gene: TRBV20-1; CDR3nt: TGCAGTGCTACCGGAGATACGCAGTATTTT; CDR3aa: CSATGDTQYF
j_gene: TRBJ2-1; d_gene: TRBD2; abundance: .; v_gene: TRBV28; CDR3nt: TGTGCCAGCAGTTTAATAGCTAGCGGGAGGAGTGGGCAGTTCTTC; CDR3aa: CASSLIASGRSGQFF
j_gene: TRBJ1-2; d_gene: .; abundance: .; v_gene: TRBV2; CDR3nt: TGTGCCAGAGGGGTTGGGGATGGCTACACCTTC; CDR3aa: CARGVGDGYTF
j_gene: TRBJ1-2; d_gene: .; abundance: .; v_gene: TRBV11-2; CDR3nt: TGTGCCAGCAGCTTCGTACCCCAGGCGAACTATGGCTACACCTTC; CDR3aa: CASSFVPQANYGYTF
j_gene: TRBJ2-7; d_gene: .; abundance: .; v_gene: TRBV14; CDR3nt: TGTGCCAGCAGCCAAGGAGTCTTATACGAGCAGTACTTC; CDR3aa: CASSQGVLYEQYF
j_gene: TRBJ1-1; d_gene: TRBD1; abundance: .; v_gene: TRBV30; CDR3nt: TGTGCCTGGGGTGCAGGGGGCTCGGGCACTGAAGCTTTCTTT; CDR3aa: CAWGAGGSGTEAFF
j_gene: TRBJ1-2; d_gene: TRBD1; abundance: once; v_gene: TRBV10-3; CDR3nt: TGTGCCATCAGTGATTATCAGGGGGCAGAGTATGGCTACACCTTC; CDR3aa: CAISDYQGAEYGYTF
j_gene: TRBJ2-1; d_gene: TRBD2; abundance: .; v_gene: TRBV4-2; CDR3nt: TGTGCCAGCAGCCAGGGCGGACTAGGGTCTTTCGGTGAGCAGTTCTTC; CDR3aa: CASSQGGLGSFGEQFF
j_gene: TRBJ1-2; d_gene: TRBD1; abundance: .; v_gene: TRBV19; CDR3nt: TGTGCCAGTAGACGGACAGGGCCGAACTATGGCTACACCTTC; CDR3aa: CASRRTGPNYGYTF
j_gene: TRBJ2-1; d_gene: .; abundance: .; v_gene: TRBV28; CDR3nt: TGTGCCAGCAGGCCTTACAGTGACCGCGATGAGCAGTTCTTC; CDR3aa: CASRPYSDRDEQFF
j_gene: TRBJ2-3; d_gene: TRBD2; abundance: .; v_gene: TRBV13; CDR3nt: TGTGCCAGCAGCTTAGGCGATCTCGGGACTACCCTTTCGCAGTATTTT; CDR3aa: CASSLGDLGTTLSQYF
j_gene: TRBJ1-3; d_gene: .; abundance: .; v_gene: TRBV7-9; CDR3nt: TGTGCCAGCAGCTTAACATCAGGGTCTGGAAACACCATATATTTT; CDR3aa: CASSLTSGSGNTIYF
j_gene: TRBJ1-3; d_gene: .; abundance: once; v_gene: TRBV4-2; CDR3nt: TGTGCCAGCAGCCAAGATATGAGGGCCTCTGGAAACACCATATATTTT; CDR3aa: CASSQDMRASGNTIYF
j_gene: TRBJ2-3; d_gene: TRBD2; abundance: .; v_gene: TRBV30; CDR3nt: TGTGCCTGGAGTGTGATGGCGGGGGGGGCAGATACGCAGTATTTT; CDR3aa: CAWSVMAGGADTQYF
j_gene: TRBJ2-7; d_gene: TRBD1; abundance: .; v_gene: TRBV14; CDR3nt: TGTGCCAGCAGCCTCCAGCCGGGACAGTATGACTACGAGCAGTACTTC; CDR3aa: CASSLQPGQYDYEQYF
j_gene: TRBJ2-7; d_gene: .; abundance: .; v_gene: TRBV18; CDR3nt: TGTGCCAGCTCACGGTCGGTGTCAGGAGGAGAAGAGCAGTACTTC; CDR3aa: CASSRSVSGGEEQYF